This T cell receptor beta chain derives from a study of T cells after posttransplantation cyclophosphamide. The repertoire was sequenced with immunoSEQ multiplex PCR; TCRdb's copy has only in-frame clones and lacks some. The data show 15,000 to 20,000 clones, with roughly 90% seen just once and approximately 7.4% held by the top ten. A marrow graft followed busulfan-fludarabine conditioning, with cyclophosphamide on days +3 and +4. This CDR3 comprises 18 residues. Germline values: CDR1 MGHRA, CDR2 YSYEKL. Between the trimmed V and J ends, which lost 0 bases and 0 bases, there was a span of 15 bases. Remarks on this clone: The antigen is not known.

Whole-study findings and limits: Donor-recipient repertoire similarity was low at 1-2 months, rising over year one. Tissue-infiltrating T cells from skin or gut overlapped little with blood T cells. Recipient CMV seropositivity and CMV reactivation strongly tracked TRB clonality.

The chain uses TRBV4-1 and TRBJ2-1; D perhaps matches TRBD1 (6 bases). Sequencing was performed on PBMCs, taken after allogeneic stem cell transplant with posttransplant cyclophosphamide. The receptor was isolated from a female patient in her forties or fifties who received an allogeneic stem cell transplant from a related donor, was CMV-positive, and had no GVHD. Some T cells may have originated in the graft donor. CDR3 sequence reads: CASSQDAGALSSYNEQFF. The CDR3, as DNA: TGCGCCAGCAGCCAAGATGCAGGGGCCCTGAGCTCCTACAATGAGCAGTTCTTC.